This T cell receptor (beta chain) derives from a study of cytomegalovirus exposure and HLA in healthy donors (dated by TCRdb to 2015 to 2018). Regarding the study in general: An earlier analysis of several hundred of the donors reported approximately 300 Gb of sequence data and 117 million unique TCR beta sequences obtained from some 170 million T cells. Approximately 330 gigabases of sequencing data and around 90 million unique TCR sequences made up an early release that covered approximately 700 HLA-typed donors. Of the 350 to 450 genotyped donors, about 80% fell in the genetic ancestry cluster associated with self-reported Caucasian donors. The aim of the study was to test whether cataloging public T cell receptors could identify signatures of past pathogen exposure. Using immunosequencing, the study profiled T cell repertoires from 666 subjects and related those repertoires to cytomegalovirus serostatus. Along with the roughly 670-subject first cohort, a separate validation cohort of around 110 different subjects was used. High-throughput TCR immunosequencing, statistical association of individual TCRs with disease status, and machine learning were combined to predict cytomegalovirus infection status. A later analysis re-examined previously published TCR beta repertoires from hundreds of donors and added high-resolution HLA genotyping to investigate patterns of TCR occurrence. In the later analysis, no new phenotypic data were used to find candidate immune exposures; instead, reliance was placed on TCR beta sequences and their occurrence across donors. An earlier analysis of roughly 600 of the donors used high-throughput TCR beta sequencing to judge whether each TCR beta V gene segment behaved as functional or pseudogenic. Donor age, sex, ethnicity and CMV serostatus were compiled together with the repertoire data. Genome-wide SNP genotypes for about 65% of the 666 donors were used in a later genetic analysis, which treated that subset as a discovery cohort. All discovery cohort repertoires had been generated on a single sequencing platform. HLA typing included class I and class II loci at four-digit resolution. Typing coverage differed by locus: A, B, C, DRB1 and DQB1 were typed in about 629-630 donors, DQA1 in roughly 510, DPA1 in 600 to 610, and DPB1 in around 490. Roughly 5 DR-DQ haplotypes were handled as single units for association and clustering, since linkage in the cohort was strong. On average, about 200,000 unique TCR beta nucleotide sequences were sequenced per donor among roughly 430 genotyped donors of the cohort, with 15% to 20% of those sequences being non-productive. Findings and caveats that apply to the study as a whole: Most TCR sequences were seen in very few donors, while some public TCRs were found in many individuals. A later genetic analysis reported fewer N-insertions in productive TCRs among donors in an Asian-associated ancestry cluster than the approximately 700-donor mean. This cohort had only TCR beta chains sequenced, and the lack of alpha or paired-chain data limited which features could be detected. A later analysis found that most CMV-associated TCR beta chains appeared HLA-restricted, with HLA associations seemingly driven largely by CMV exposure. When HLA alleles, especially DR and DQ, strongly co-occurred, TCR associations were difficult to assign to individual alleles. Over 15 rarely observed V segments, including chromosome 9 orphons, were excluded from the earlier analysis of several hundred of the donors because counts were too low. According to the authors, the approach could potentially be generalized to other disease states and immunological phenotypes. In a later analysis, TCR association rates were found to vary across HLA loci, with the most associated TCRs seen for DRB1 alleles and the fewest for HLA-C alleles. Because HLA typing was unavailable for some donors at each locus, only the typed subset was used in association tests. An earlier analysis of approximately 590 of the donors showed that most TCR beta V segments appeared in productive rearrangements either about 90% or about 30% of the time, which broadly matched IMGT annotations. A further reported finding was that TCR beta sequences accurately predicted the HLA-A and HLA-B alleles for most subjects in the first cohort. Immune exposure information for the cohort was limited to CMV serostatus. Linkage disequilibrium might explain the correlated functional status among segregating V segments, but an unknown experimental factor could not be excluded. A later analysis found that HLA-associated TCR beta chains were more clonally expanded and had lower generation probabilities than equally common non-associated chains. A later analysis reported that several top co-occurrence clusters appeared linked to parvovirus B19, influenza, CMV and Epstein-Barr virus. Sequencing depth was assumed to be roughly uniform across donors in the presence/absence analyses, though that assumption may not hold. A few of the identified cytomegalovirus-associated TCR beta chains were confirmed in vitro to be specific for cytomegalovirus antigens. At a false discovery rate of 0.05, a later analysis linked roughly 17,000 TCR beta sequences to specific HLA alleles. In the study, roughly 160 TCR beta chains were listed as associated with cytomegalovirus. The sequencing pipeline was judged likely to have produced a cluster of highly shared sequence variants as a technical artifact. Cytomegalovirus status was reported to be diagnosed by the classifier with high specificity and sensitivity in both the original and validation cohorts. In a later genetic analysis, a missense DCLRE1C variant was associated with V-gene and J-gene trimming of TCR beta chains, and the association was replicated in an independent cohort. Because the 87-base-pair reads could not distinguish some IMGT-functional V segments, including TRBV6-2 and TRBV6-3, those segments were excluded.

The cohort comprised 550 to 700 healthy bone marrow donors. Cohort members were all nominally healthy when sampled, although unrecorded immune exposures were likely present. The donor tested CMV seropositive and was one of the 289 seropositive cohort members. A peripheral blood sample was provided by each donor, and peripheral blood mononuclear cells were used for TCR beta sequencing. The Qiagen DNeasy Blood Extraction Kit was used to extract genomic DNA from the blood cell samples. CDR1 and CDR2 are drawn from the germline V gene: SNHLY, FYNNEI. The CDR3 sequence holds 19 residues, the cysteine and phenylalanine included. The read is trimmed to its CDR3 DNA, 57 bases read in frame from base 1. The library was made by the immunoSEQ multiplex PCR assay. For the multiplex PCR, a mixture combining 60 forward primers for TCR Vbeta segments and 13 reverse primers for TCR Jbeta segments was used. A multiplex PCR assay on genomic DNA amplified the CDR3 region of rearranged TCR beta genes. The Illumina HiSeq System was used to sequence the amplified TCR beta libraries as 87-base-pair reads. On the authors' methods: A later analysis counted tens of millions of unique TCR beta chains across the 600 to 850 repertoires, and roughly 9.9 million of these chains were shared by at least two donors. Raw reads were error-corrected and collapsed into unique sequences by a nearest-neighbor algorithm in which closely related sequences were merged to remove PCR and sequencing errors. V, D and J gene segments were assigned by aligning CDR3 sequences to IMGT reference sequences. For a sequence to be retained, a match of at least six nucleotides was required to both a V gene segment and a J gene segment. A rearrangement was called productive if the CDR3 had no stop codons and remained in frame with V and J, and every other rearrangement was called non-productive. CDR3 was defined by IMGT convention, running from the second conserved V-encoded cysteine to the conserved J-encoded phenylalanine. In an earlier analysis of approximately 590 of the donors, sequences lacking an unambiguous match to a single V gene segment were excluded. In an earlier analysis of approximately 500 of the donors, a V segment was called functional when productive rearrangements were above 56.7%, and segregating when the standard deviation between donors exceeded 5%. To diagnose cytomegalovirus status from the catalog of TCR beta chain sequences, a statistical classification framework was built. V and J gene assignment, in a later analysis, came from comparing TCR nucleotide sequences with IMGT/GENE-DB human TR gene sequences. A later analysis assigned CDR3 sequences and most-parsimonious VDJ recombination scenarios with the TCRdist pipeline. In a later analysis, every TCR beta chain was defined by the combination of its CDR3 amino acid sequence and its V-gene family, and reads without a unique V-gene family were dropped. In a later analysis, around 650 highly shared, low-generation-probability nucleotide sequences were removed to address suspected cross-contamination and a sequencing artifact. In a later analysis, a clonal expansion index for each public chain was calculated from normalized within-repertoire ranks of inferred template counts. In a later analysis, generation probabilities were computed using a VDJ recombination model fitted to out-of-frame rearrangements, and the results were checked against IGoR. A later analysis scored TCR-TCR, TCR-HLA and TCR-CMV co-occurrence with hypergeometric tests, applying a repertoire-size bias correction to TCR pairs. In a later analysis, false discovery rates were estimated by permuting HLA or CMV assignments 20 times. A later analysis grouped co-occurring TCRs with DBSCAN, adding TCRdist sequence similarity when clustering within HLA-allele-positive subsets. For co-occurrence clustering, repertoires with fewer than 30,000 or more than 120,000 public chains were excluded, along with a handful of repertoires with anomalous nucleotide sharing. TCRdb mirrors the immuneACCESS table, restricted to in-frame sequences. Some clones are absent from its copies; in checked studies, under half trace to an unresolved V gene, and the reason for the others is unknown. V and J calls and clone size are given by that table; D and trimming were obtained from the DNA. The table for this sample lists around 100,000 clones; about four fifths of them were counted only once. Roughly 4% of the sample is held by the ten biggest clonotypes.

Only a few counts were recorded for this clone. Its antigen is not yet known. Base qualities are missing; no much larger clone stands one base away. Recombination joined TRBV2 with TRBJ2-3, with 7 middle bases fitting TRBD1. The sequence derives from a woman in her 70s in good health and CMV-seropositive. Sequencing was performed on PBMCs. The CDR3 sequence is CGCNGPGTGAPDGTDTQYF. The DNA reads as follows: TGTGGATGCAACGGACCGGGAACAGGGGCCCCGGATGGCACAGATACGCAGTATTTT. The full variable domain, completed from the reference TRBV2 and TRBJ2-3 proteins outside the CDR3, reads EPEVTQTPSHQVTQMGQEVILRCVPISNHLYFYWYRQILGQKVEFLVSFYNNEISEKSEIFDDQFSVERPDGSNFTLKIRSTKLEDSAMYFCGCNGPGTGAPDGTDTQYFGPGTRLTVL.